The source of this TCR beta chain is a study of cytomegalovirus exposure and HLA in healthy donors. Overall study context: From HLA-typed donors, an early data release held 70 million to 100 million unique TCRs. Broader study findings: Productive status was seen about 90% or about 30% of the time for most TCR beta V segments in an earlier analysis. Cytomegalovirus association was listed for about 150 TCR beta chains. HLA alleles showed associations with 16,951 TCR beta sequences in a later analysis, at a 0.05 false discovery rate.

About this clone itself: Its antigen is still unknown.

A multiplex PCR was run with 60 Vbeta primers and 13 Jbeta primers. The table came from immunoSEQ multiplex PCR; TCRdb's copy has only in-frame clones and leaves some out. This sample has about 150,000 clones; around three quarters occur once, and the top ten carry 4%. The germline V gene encodes CDR1 SGHTA and CDR2 FQGNSA. The CDR3 loop spans 13 amino acids. With 2 bases clipped from V and 7 bases from J, the junction kept 5 bases outside the gene matches. The V and J genes are TRBV7-2 and TRBJ2-7, with TRBD1 matching over 7 bases. The specimen sequenced was PBMCs. This sequence originates from a woman in her thirties or forties in good health and CMV-seronegative. CDR3 loop: CASSLTGVGEQYF. DNA of the CDR3: TGTGCCAGCAGCTTAACAGGGGTAGGGGAGCAGTACTTC.